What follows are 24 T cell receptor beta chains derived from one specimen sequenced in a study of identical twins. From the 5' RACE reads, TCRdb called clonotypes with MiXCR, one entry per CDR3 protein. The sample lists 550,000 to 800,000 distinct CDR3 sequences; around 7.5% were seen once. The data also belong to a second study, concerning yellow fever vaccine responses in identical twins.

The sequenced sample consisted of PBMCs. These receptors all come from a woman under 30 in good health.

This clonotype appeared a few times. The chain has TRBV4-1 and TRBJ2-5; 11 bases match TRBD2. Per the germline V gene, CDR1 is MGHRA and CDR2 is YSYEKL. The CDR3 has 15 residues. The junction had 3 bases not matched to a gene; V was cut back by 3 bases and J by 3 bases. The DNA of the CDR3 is TGCGCCAGCAGCCACCCGGGACTAGCGGAAGAGACCCAGTACTTC. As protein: CASSHPGLAEETQYF.

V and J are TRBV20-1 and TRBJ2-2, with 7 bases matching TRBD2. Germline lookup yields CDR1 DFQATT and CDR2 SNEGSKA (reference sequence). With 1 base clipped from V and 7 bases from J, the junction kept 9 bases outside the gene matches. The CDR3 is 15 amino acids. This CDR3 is CSARVRASGNGELFF. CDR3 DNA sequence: TGCAGTGCTAGAGTTAGGGCTAGCGGAAACGGGGAGCTGTTTTTT.

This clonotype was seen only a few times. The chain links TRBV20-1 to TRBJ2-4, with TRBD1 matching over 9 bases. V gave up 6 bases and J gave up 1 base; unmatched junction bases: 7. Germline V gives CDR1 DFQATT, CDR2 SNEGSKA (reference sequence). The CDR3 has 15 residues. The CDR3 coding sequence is TGCAGTGCCAGGTGGACAGGGGACGCCAAAAACATTCAGTACTTC. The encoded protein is CSARWTGDAKNIQYF.

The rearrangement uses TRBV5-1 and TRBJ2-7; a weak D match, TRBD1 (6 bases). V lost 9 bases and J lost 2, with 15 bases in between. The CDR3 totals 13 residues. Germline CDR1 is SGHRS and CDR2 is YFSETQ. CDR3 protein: CATPRDNAYEQYV. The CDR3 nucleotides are TGCGCCACCCCTCGGGACAATGCCTACGAGCAGTACGTC.

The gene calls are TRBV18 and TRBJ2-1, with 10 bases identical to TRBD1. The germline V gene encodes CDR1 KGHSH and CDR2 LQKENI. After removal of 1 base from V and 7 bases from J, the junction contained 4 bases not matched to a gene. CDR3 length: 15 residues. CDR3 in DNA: TGTGCCAGCTCACCACGAGGGACAGGGGAAAATGAGCAGTTCTTC. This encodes CASSPRGTGENEQFF.

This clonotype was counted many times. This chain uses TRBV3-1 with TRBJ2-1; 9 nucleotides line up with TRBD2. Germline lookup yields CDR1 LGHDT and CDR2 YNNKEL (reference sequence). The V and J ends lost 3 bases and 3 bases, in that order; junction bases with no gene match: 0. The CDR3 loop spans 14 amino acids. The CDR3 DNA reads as TGTGCCAGCAGCCAGCGGGGGGGCTACAATGAGCAGTTCTTC. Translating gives CASSQRGGYNEQFF.

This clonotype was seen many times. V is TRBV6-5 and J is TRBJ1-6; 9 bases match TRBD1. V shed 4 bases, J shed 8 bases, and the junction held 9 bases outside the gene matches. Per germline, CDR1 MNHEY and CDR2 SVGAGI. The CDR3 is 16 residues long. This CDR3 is CASSFGQGFLDSPLHF. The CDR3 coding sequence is TGTGCCAGCAGTTTCGGACAGGGGTTTCTCGATTCACCCCTCCACTTT.

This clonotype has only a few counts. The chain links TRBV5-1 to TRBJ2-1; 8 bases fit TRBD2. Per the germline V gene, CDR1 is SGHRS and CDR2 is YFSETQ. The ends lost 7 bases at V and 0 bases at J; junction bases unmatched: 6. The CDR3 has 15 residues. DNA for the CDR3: TGCGCCAGCGCCTTAAGCGGGAGCTCCTACAATGAGCAGTTCTTC. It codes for CASALSGSSYNEQFF.

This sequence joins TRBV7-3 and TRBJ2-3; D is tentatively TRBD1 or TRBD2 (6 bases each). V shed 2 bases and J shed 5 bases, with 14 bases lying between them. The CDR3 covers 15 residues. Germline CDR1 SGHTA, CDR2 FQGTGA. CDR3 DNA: TGTGCCAGCAGCTTATTCAACAGGGAGGTAGATACGCAGTATTTT. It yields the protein CASSLFNREVDTQYF. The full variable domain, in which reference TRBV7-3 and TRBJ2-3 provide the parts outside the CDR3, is GAGVSQTPSNKVTEKGKYVELRCDPISGHTALYWYRQSLGQGPEFLIYFQGTGAADDSGLPNDRFFAVRPEGSVSTLKIQRTERGDSAVYLCASSLFNREVDTQYFGPGTRLTVL.

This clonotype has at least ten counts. The CDR3 protein is CASNRLRTSLQFF. DNA for the CDR3: TGTGCCAGCAACCGCCTGAGAACCAGTTTGCAGTTCTTC. This chain links TRBV12-3 or TRBV12-4 with TRBJ2-1; D not resolved. The CDR3 loop spans 13 amino acids. V was cut by 7 bases and J by 12 bases, with 19 bases left in between.

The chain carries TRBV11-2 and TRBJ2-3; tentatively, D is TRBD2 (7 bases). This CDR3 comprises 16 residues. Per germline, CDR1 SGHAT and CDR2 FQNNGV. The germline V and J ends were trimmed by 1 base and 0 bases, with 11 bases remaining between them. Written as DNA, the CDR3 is TGTGCCAGCAGCTTAGTACGCGGGGGCAGCACAGATACGCAGTATTTT. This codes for CASSLVRGGSTDTQYF.

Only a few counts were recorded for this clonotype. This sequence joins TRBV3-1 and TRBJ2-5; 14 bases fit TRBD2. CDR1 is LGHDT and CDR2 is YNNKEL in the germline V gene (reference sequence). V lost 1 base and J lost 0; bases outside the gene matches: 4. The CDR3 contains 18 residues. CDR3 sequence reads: CASSQGGLAGAYQETQYF. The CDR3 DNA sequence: TGTGCCAGCAGCCAAGGGGGACTAGCGGGAGCATACCAAGAGACCCAGTACTTC.

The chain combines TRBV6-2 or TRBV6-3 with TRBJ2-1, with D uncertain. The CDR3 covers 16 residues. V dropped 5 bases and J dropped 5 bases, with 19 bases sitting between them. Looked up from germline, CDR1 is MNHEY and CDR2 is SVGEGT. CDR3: CASSAAVVKGDNEQFF. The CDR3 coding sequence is TGTGCCAGCAGTGCCGCGGTTGTTAAAGGAGACAATGAGCAGTTCTTC.

CDR3 nucleotide sequence: TGTGCCAGTAGCGTCAGACAGCTGAATCAGCCCCAGCATTTT. It codes for CASSVRQLNQPQHF. This rearrangement joins TRBV19 to TRBJ1-5; TRBD1 is a possible D gene (5 bases). Trimming cost V 6 bases and J 4 bases, with 13 bases left between them. The CDR3 loop spans 14 amino acids. Germline CDR1 is LNHDA and CDR2 is SQIVND (reference sequence).

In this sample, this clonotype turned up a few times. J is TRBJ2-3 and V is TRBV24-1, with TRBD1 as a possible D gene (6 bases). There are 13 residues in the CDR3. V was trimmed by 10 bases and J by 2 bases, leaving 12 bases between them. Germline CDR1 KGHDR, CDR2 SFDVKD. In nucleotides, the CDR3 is TGTGCCACGACAGGTTCAAACACAGATACGCAGTATTTT. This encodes CATTGSNTDTQYF.

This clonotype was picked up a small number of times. CDR3 nucleotides: TGTGCCAGCGCGAAGCGGGGAGTTGTCTACAATGAGCAGTTCTTC. It encodes CASAKRGVVYNEQFF. This chain connects TRBV25-1 to TRBJ2-1; 7 bases map to TRBD2. V dropped 8 bases and J dropped 3; count of bases not matched to a gene: 10. The CDR3 runs to 15 residues. Germline V gene data show CDR1 as MGHDK and CDR2 as SYGVNS.

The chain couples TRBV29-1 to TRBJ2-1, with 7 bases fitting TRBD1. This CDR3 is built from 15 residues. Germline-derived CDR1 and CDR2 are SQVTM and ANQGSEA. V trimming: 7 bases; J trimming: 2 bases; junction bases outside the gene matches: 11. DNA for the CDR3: TGCAGCGCCAACTTCCGGGACAGCGCCTACAATGAGCAGTTCTTC. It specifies CSANFRDSAYNEQFF.

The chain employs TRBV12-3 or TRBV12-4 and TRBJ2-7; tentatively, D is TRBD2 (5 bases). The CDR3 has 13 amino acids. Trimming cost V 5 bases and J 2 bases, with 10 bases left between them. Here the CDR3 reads CASSPTRTYEQYF. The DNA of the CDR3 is TGTGCCAGCAGTCCAACTAGAACCTACGAGCAGTACTTC.

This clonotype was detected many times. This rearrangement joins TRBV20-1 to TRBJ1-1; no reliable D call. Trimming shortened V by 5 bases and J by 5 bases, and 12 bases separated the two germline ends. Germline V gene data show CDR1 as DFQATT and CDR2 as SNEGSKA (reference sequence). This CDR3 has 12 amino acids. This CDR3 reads CSAPGTGTEAFF. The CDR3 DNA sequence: TGCAGTGCTCCTGGAACGGGGACTGAAGCTTTCTTT.

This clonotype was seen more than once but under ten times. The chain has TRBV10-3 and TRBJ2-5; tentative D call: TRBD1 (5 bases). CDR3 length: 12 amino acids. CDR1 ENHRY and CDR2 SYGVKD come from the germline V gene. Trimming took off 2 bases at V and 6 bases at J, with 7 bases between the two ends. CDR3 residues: CAISELGQTQYF. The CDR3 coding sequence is TGTGCCATCAGTGAGCTGGGGCAGACCCAGTACTTC.

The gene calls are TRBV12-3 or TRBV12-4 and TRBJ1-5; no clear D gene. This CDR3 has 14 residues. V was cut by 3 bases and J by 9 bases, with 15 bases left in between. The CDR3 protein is CASSFSGGNAPQHF. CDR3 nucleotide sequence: TGTGCCAGCAGTTTTAGTGGAGGGAACGCGCCCCAGCATTTT.

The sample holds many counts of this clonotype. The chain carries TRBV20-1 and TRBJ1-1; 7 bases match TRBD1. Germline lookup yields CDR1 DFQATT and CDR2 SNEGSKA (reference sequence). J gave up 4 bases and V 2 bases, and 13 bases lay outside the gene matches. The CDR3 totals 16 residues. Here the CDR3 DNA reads TGCAGTGCTAGACTCTCCAAGAGACAGGGACCCACTGAAGCTTTCTTT. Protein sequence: CSARLSKRQGPTEAFF.

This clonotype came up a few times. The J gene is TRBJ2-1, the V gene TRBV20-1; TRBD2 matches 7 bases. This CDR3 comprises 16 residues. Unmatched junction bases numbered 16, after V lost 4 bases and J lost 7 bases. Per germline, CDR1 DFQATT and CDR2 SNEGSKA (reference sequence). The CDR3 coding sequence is TGCAGTGCTACTAAAAGCGGGGCGATCGTCGTAAATGAGCAGTTCTTC. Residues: CSATKSGAIVVNEQFF.

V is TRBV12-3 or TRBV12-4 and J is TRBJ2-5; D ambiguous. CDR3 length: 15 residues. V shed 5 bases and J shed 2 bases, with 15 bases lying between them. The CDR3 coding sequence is TGTGCCAGCAGTCCCGAGTCGGGCTGGCAAGAGACCCAGTACTTC. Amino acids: CASSPESGWQETQYF.